This T cell receptor beta chain is drawn from a study of T cell repertoires in cytomegalovirus infection. Study-wide context: Public TCR beta signature analysis indicated the presence of both CMV infection and matching HLA type. Whole-study findings and limits: CMV-specific TCR beta clonotypes restricted by HLA-C were the ones dominating the ex vivo response. Carriers of CMV and the relevant HLA type were discriminated by public TCR beta frequency.

TCRdb re-derived calls from the reads in MiXCR, one entry per CDR3 protein. The sample has 140,000 to 150,000 distinct CDR3 sequences; around 30% are singletons. Concerning this clonotype: Its specificity is not known.

CDR1 SGHNT and CDR2 YENEEA come from the germline V gene. V was cut by 0 bases and J by 7 bases, with 6 bases left in between. The CDR3 loop spans 12 amino acids. This specimen consisted of CD8+ T cells from cultured PBMCs, obtained from culture after CMV antigen stimulation. The rearrangement links TRBV11-3 to TRBJ1-2, with TRBD1 as a possible D gene (5 bases). The sequence was collected from a human donor in good health (CMV status not recorded). Some clones in this sample may be carry-over from other donors' samples. The CDR3 spells CASSLDQGGYTF. The CDR3 region has the DNA TGTGCCAGCAGCTTAGATCAGGGTGGCTACACCTTC.